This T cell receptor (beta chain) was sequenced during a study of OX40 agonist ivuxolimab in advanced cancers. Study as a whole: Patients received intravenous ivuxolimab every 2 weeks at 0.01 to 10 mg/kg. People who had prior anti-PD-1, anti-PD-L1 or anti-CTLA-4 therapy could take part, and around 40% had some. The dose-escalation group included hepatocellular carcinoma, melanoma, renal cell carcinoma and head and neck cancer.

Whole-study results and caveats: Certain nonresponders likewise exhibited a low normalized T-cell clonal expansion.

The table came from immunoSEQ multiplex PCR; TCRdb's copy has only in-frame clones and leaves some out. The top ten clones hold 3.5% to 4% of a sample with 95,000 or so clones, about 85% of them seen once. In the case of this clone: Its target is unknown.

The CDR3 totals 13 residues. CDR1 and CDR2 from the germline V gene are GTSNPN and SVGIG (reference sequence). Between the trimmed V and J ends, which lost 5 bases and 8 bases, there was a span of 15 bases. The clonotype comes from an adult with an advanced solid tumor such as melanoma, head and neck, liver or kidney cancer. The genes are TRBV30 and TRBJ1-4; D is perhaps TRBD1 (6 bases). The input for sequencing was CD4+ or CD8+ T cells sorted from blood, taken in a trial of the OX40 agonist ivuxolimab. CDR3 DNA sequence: TGTGCCTGGGGGGACACCTGGGAAGAAAAACTGTTTTTT. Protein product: CAWGDTWEEKLFF.